Sequencing of this T cell receptor beta chain was carried out in a study of blood T cells in healthy people across ages. This clonotype has a handful of counts. The CDR3 sequence is 13 residues long. Between the trimmed V and J ends, which lost 3 bases and 4 bases, there was a span of 9 bases. Germline CDR1 reads SQVTM; CDR2 reads ANQGSEA. It was with a sample-barcoded 5' primer and a J-beta primer mix that a second PCR of roughly 7 to 11 cycles was run. Template switching added a 12-random-nucleotide identifier to every cDNA molecule. From the 5' RACE reads, TCRdb called clonotypes with MiXCR, one entry per CDR3 protein. This sample has around 1,800,000 distinct CDR3 sequences, with roughly 43% found just once.

Input material: blood. J is TRBJ1-4 and V is TRBV29-1; D may be TRBD1 (5 bases). This sequence was found in a human donor in good health. The CDR3 sequence is CSVERGLNEKLFF. The CDR3 nucleotides are TGCAGCGTTGAGAGGGGCCTTAATGAAAAACTGTTTTTT.